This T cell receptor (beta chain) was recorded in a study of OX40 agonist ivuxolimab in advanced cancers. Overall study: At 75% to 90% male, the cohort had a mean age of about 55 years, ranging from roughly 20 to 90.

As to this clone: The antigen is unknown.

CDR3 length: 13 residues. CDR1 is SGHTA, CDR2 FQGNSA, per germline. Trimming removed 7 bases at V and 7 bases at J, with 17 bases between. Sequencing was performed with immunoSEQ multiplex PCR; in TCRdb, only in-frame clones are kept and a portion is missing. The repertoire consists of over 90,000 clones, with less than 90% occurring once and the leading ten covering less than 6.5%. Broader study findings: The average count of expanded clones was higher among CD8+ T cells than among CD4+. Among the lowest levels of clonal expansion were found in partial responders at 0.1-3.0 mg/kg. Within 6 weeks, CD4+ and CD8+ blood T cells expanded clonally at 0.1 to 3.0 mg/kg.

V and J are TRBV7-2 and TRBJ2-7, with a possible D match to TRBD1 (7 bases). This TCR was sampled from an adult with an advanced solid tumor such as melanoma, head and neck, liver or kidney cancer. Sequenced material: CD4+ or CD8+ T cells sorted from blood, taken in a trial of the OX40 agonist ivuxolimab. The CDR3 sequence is CASTPRRDREQYF. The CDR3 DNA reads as TGTGCCAGCACTCCAAGGAGGGACAGAGAGCAGTACTTC.